These 26 T cell receptor beta chains originate from one sample sequenced in a study of radiation and T cells in renal cell carcinoma. Profiling relied on immunoSEQ multiplex PCR, and the TCRdb table lists in-frame clones only, not all of them. The sample yields about 130,000 clones, more than 80% seen once. Time point defined: blood 2 weeks post-SBRT. Stated treatment: 15 Gy SBRT to primary tumor, nephrectomy 4 weeks later. Sequences were derived from blood, sampled from a patient whose treatment included radiotherapy and nephrectomy. The receptor set was obtained from a woman in her sixties or seventies with renal cell carcinoma.

V usage is TRBV5-1 and J usage is TRBJ1-5, with a tentative D call TRBD1 (6 bases). The CDR3 is made up of 16 amino acids. Trimming removed 0 bases from V and 2 bases from J, with 12 bases in between. Germline V gives CDR1 SGHRS, CDR2 YFSETQ. The CDR3 nucleotides are TGCGCCAGCAGCTTGGGGGAAGGGGGAGGCAATCAGCCCCAGCATTTT. This gives the protein CASSLGEGGGNQPQHF.

The chain joins TRBV27 to TRBJ2-1, with 11 positions matching TRBD2. CDR1 is MNHEY, CDR2 SMNVEV, per germline (reference sequence). The junction had 19 bases not matched to a gene; V was cut back by 8 bases and J by 7 bases. CDR3 length: 18 amino acids. In DNA form, the CDR3 reads TGTGCCAGCCCCCCCGGCGAGCGCCTAGCGGGGGGAAGGAATGAGCAGTTCTTC. It specifies CASPPGERLAGGRNEQFF.

The chain combines TRBV30 with TRBJ1-2; TRBD1 matches 9 bases. The length of the CDR3 is 13 residues. Germline V gene sequence: CDR1 GTSNPN, CDR2 SVGIG (reference sequence). J was trimmed by 6 bases and V by 5 bases; bases with no gene match: 7. DNA of the CDR3: TGTGCCTGGTCATATACAGGGGGCGATGGCTACACCTTC. Residues: CAWSYTGGDGYTF.

This rearrangement joins TRBV19 to TRBJ1-5, with D hard to call. The V end lost 1 base, the J end lost 8 bases, and 12 bases lay between the germline ends. Germline V gene sequence: CDR1 LNHDA, CDR2 SQIVND (reference sequence). This CDR3 has 14 residues. CDR3 DNA sequence: TGTGCCAGTAGTATAGGAACATCCTTGGAGCCCCAGCATTTT. Translated: CASSIGTSLEPQHF.

This clone was detected only once. The rearrangement links TRBV19 to TRBJ1-2; TRBD1 agrees at 10 bases. This CDR3 has 14 residues. Losses at the gene ends were 6 bases for V and 7 bases for J; bases not matched to a gene: 8. Germline V gene data show CDR1 as LNHDA and CDR2 as SQIVND (reference sequence). The CDR3 nucleotides read TGTGCCAGTAGCTCGGGACAGGGGCTGTTTGGCTACACCTTC. Amino acids: CASSSGQGLFGYTF.

This sequence joins TRBV6-5 and TRBJ2-7; a weak D match, TRBD1 (5 bases). CDR1 MNHEY and CDR2 SVGAGI come from the germline V gene. The length of the CDR3 is 12 residues. The V end lost 7 bases, the J end lost 6 bases, and 13 bases lay between the germline ends. CDR3 residues: CASNSGWGEQYF. The CDR3 region has the DNA TGTGCCAGCAATTCAGGGTGGGGCGAGCAGTACTTC.

As concerns this clone: A read error may account for a junction end that differs from germline. The genes are TRBV7-7 and TRBJ2-5, with 8 bases lining up with TRBD2. Germline CDR1 SSHAT, CDR2 FNYEAQ (reference sequence). The CDR3 contains 15 residues. The CDR3 sequence: CASSPGGAAGETQYF. The CDR3 nucleotides read TGTGCTAGCAGCCCCGGGGGGGCGGCAGGAGAGACCCAGTACTTC.

The J gene is TRBJ2-2, the V gene TRBV4-2; D uncertain. Trimming removed 1 base from V and 1 base from J, with 7 bases in between. The germline CDR1 and CDR2 sequences are LGHNA and YNFKEQ. This CDR3 contains 15 residues. The DNA for the CDR3 is TGTGCCAGCAGCCAAGTCGTTCAGAACACCGGGGAGCTGTTTTTT. This sequence encodes CASSQVVQNTGELFF.

V and J are TRBV9 and TRBJ2-2; D may correspond to TRBD1 or TRBD2 (5 bases each). CDR3 length: 14 amino acids. The V end was cut by 0 bases, the J end by 5 bases, with 8 bases between. Germline V lookup: CDR1 SGDLS, CDR2 YYNGEE. DNA of the CDR3: TGTGCCAGCAGCGTAGACGGGGCGACCGGGGAGCTGTTTTTT. Amino acid sequence: CASSVDGATGELFF.

The V call is TRBV6-1, the J call TRBJ2-5; 9 nucleotides agree with TRBD1. V shed 5 bases, J shed 4 bases, and the junction held 5 bases outside the gene matches. In germline, CDR1 is MNHNS, CDR2 SASEGT. The CDR3 sequence is 14 residues long. Here the CDR3 DNA reads TGTGCCAGCAGTTCAGGGGGACAGGGAGAGACCCAGTACTTC. Residues: CASSSGGQGETQYF.

This clone showed up just once. The V gene is TRBV29-1, the J gene TRBJ2-2; possibly TRBD2 for D (5 bases). The CDR3 runs to 13 residues. Germline V gene data show CDR1 as SQVTM and CDR2 as ANQGSEA. Between the trimmed V and J ends, which lost 6 bases and 2 bases, there was a span of 10 bases. DNA for the CDR3: TGCAGCGTAACACGGACTAACACCGGGGAGCTGTTTTTT. Translated: CSVTRTNTGELFF.

The V and J genes are TRBV25-1 and TRBJ2-5; either TRBD1 or TRBD2 may fit D (5 bases each). The J call is in doubt because the DNA end fits TRBJ2-7 better. The CDR3 spans 14 residues. Germline CDR1 reads MGHDK; CDR2 reads SYGVNS. CDR3 region: CASSATGRPYEQYF. Here the CDR3 DNA reads TGTGCCAGCAGTGCTACGGGACGGCCCTACGAGCAGTACTTC.

The chain couples TRBV21-1 to TRBJ2-7; the D call in the table, TRBD2, was not verified against the DNA. TRBV21-1 constitutes a pseudogene. This CDR3 is 19 amino acids long. Written as DNA, the CDR3 is TGTGCCAGCAGCAAAGACAGGTACATGGCGGGATTAGCGTCCTACGAGCAGTACTTC. Protein: CASSKDRYMAGLASYEQYF.

Here the CDR3 reads CASSQKGIGTEAFF. The CDR3 coding sequence is TGCGCCAGCAGCCAGAAGGGGATCGGCACTGAAGCTTTCTTT. This sequence joins TRBV4-3 and TRBJ1-1; the D gene is possibly TRBD1 (5 bases). The CDR3 has 14 residues. V was shortened by 3 bases and J by 4 bases, with 12 bases between the two germline ends. The germline V gene has CDR1 LGHNA and CDR2 YSLEER.

The genes are TRBV6-5 and TRBJ1-2, with TRBD1 as a possible D gene (5 bases). Between the trimmed V and J ends, which lost 1 base and 3 bases, there was a span of 12 bases. Germline V lookup: CDR1 MNHEY, CDR2 SVGAGI. CDR3 length: 15 residues. CDR3 coding DNA: TGTGCCAGCAGTTACTGGGGGGAAGGGGACTATGGCTACACCTTC. Its translation: CASSYWGEGDYGYTF.

This clone was observed once. The chain recombines TRBV27 with TRBJ2-4, with 10 bases lining up with TRBD1. Trimming took 8 bases from V and 0 from J; bases not matched to a gene: 4. The CDR3 extends over 15 amino acids. Germline CDR1 reads MNHEY; CDR2 reads SMNVEV (reference sequence). In DNA, the CDR3 is TGTGCCAGCTCGGGACAGGGGTTAGCCAAAAACATTCAGTACTTC. This translates into CASSGQGLAKNIQYF.

V is TRBV2 and J is TRBJ1-5, with 8 bases identical to TRBD1. V lost 1 base and J lost 3; bases outside the gene matches: 8. Germline assignment: CDR1 SNHLY and CDR2 FYNNEI. This CDR3 is 17 amino acids long. CDR3 in DNA: TGTGCCAGCAGTGAAGGTTACAGGGGGAAATCCAATCAGCCCCAGCATTTT. Residues: CASSEGYRGKSNQPQHF.

About this clone itself: At the DNA level, this CDR3 is encoded by other sequences in the same sample as well. This chain joins TRBV6-5 and TRBJ1-1, with 9 bases that match TRBD1. Germline assignment: CDR1 MNHEY and CDR2 SVGAGI. The J segment lost 11 bases and the V segment lost 4 bases, leaving 14 bases of the junction unmatched. This CDR3 has 15 amino acids. The CDR3 here is CASSSTGGGGTVAFF. The CDR3 DNA sequence: TGTGCCAGCAGTTCTACAGGGGGCGGGGGGACAGTGGCTTTCTTT.

This chain links TRBV6-1 with TRBJ2-3, with a weak D call TRBD1 (6 bases). The germline V gene encodes CDR1 MNHNS and CDR2 SASEGT. The V gene lost 7 bases and the J gene lost 2 bases, with 13 bases spanning the gap. The CDR3 runs to 14 residues. The chain's CDR3 is CASKPGQVTDTQYF. CDR3 bases: TGTGCCAGCAAACCGGGACAAGTCACAGATACGCAGTATTTT.

V is TRBV11-1 and J is TRBJ2-3, with a tentative D call TRBD1 (6 bases). CDR1 is SGHAT, CDR2 FQDESV, per germline (reference sequence). The V end lost 1 base, the J end lost 1 base, and 12 bases lay between the germline ends. The CDR3 sequence is 16 residues long. CDR3 amino acids: CASSLEARGGTDTQYF. The CDR3 DNA is TGTGCCAGCAGCTTAGAGGCCAGGGGCGGCACAGATACGCAGTATTTT.

In DNA form, the CDR3 reads TGTGCCAGCAGACCTAGGGGGTCCAGCACTGAAGCTTTCTTT. It encodes CASRPRGSSTEAFF. The rearrangement links TRBV27 to TRBJ1-1; D is perhaps TRBD1 (6 bases). Germline V gene data show CDR1 as MNHEY and CDR2 as SMNVEV (reference sequence). This CDR3 comprises 14 residues. V was pared by 6 bases and J by 4 bases, with 15 bases between.

The J gene is TRBJ1-1, the V gene TRBV2; D is possibly TRBD1 (6 bases). CDR3 size: 14 residues. With 2 bases removed from V and 3 bases from J, the gap between germline ends came to 10 bases. Per the germline V gene, CDR1 is SNHLY and CDR2 is FYNNEI. CDR3 loop: CASSETGYYTEAFF. In DNA form, the CDR3 reads TGTGCCAGCAGTGAAACAGGGTATTACACTGAAGCTTTCTTT. The full variable domain, completed using reference TRBV2 and TRBJ1-1, is EPEVTQTPSHQVTQMGQEVILRCVPISNHLYFYWYRQILGQKVEFLVSFYNNEISEKSEIFDDQFSVERPDGSNFTLKIRSTKLEDSAMYFCASSETGYYTEAFFGQGTRLTVV.

The chain uses TRBV30 and TRBJ1-3, with 9 bases aligning to TRBD1. From germline, CDR1 is GTSNPN and CDR2 SVGIG (reference sequence). The CDR3 is made up of 15 amino acids. Trimming removed 3 bases from V and 0 bases from J; junction bases left unmatched: 3. The CDR3 region has the DNA TGTGCCTGGAGCGCGGACAGGGGCTCTGGAAACACCATATATTTT. It specifies CAWSADRGSGNTIYF.

This chain links TRBV9 with TRBJ1-5; 8 bases fit TRBD1. J gave up 6 bases and V 3 bases, and 8 bases lay outside the gene matches. Germline CDR1 is SGDLS and CDR2 is YYNGEE. The CDR3 contains 15 residues. CDR3 sequence (DNA): TGTGCCAGCAGCGGTGCAGGGGGCCAGGTTCAGCCCCAGCATTTT. It yields the protein CASSGAGGQVQPQHF.

This clone was found a few times. The J gene is TRBJ1-5, the V gene TRBV10-1, with unresolved D. V lost 6 bases and J 0 bases, leaving 3 bases between the germline ends. CDR3 length: 12 amino acids. From germline, CDR1 is WNHNN and CDR2 SYGVQD (reference sequence). DNA of the CDR3: TGCGCCAGCAGCACTAGCAATCAGCCCCAGCATTTT. Its translation: CASSTSNQPQHF.

The gene calls are TRBV9 and TRBJ2-3, with TRBD2 matching over 10 bases. The germline gives CDR1 SGDLS, CDR2 YYNGEE. Trimming at V came to 0 bases and at J to 1 base, leaving 5 bases not matched to a gene. The CDR3 extends over 17 amino acids. CDR3 region: CASSVAPLAGGTDTQYF. CDR3 coding DNA: TGTGCCAGCAGCGTAGCTCCCCTAGCGGGAGGCACAGATACGCAGTATTTT.